This record looks at one T cell receptor (beta chain) sequence and its context. This sample was taken from a study of blood T cell repertoires in COVID-19. Study summary: The United States, Italy and Spain were the sources of the acute and convalescent COVID-19 samples.

Per the original methods: Amplification of reference gene primers provided the estimated nucleated cell counts. Profiling relied on immunoSEQ multiplex PCR, and the TCRdb table lists in-frame clones only, not all of them. The D gene and trimming were derived from the DNA, and the V and J assignments and clone size from that table. The top ten hold 0.85% to 0.9% of the sample, which has approximately 290,000 clones, around 85% seen once. The CDR3 is 17 residues long. CDR1 is LGHDT and CDR2 is YNNKEL in the germline V gene (reference sequence). V dropped 5 bases and J dropped 1; count of bases not matched to a gene: 10.

The TCR originated in a human donor with COVID-19, enrolled during active disease. The donor label of this sample is uncertain. Sequencing was performed on peripheral blood. The chain recombines TRBV3-1 (or the pseudogene TRBV3-2) with TRBJ2-3, with TRBD2 matching over 9 bases. This CDR3 reads CASSFRLAVGGTDTQYF. For the CDR3, the DNA is TGTGCCAGCAGCTTCAGACTAGCGGTAGGTGGCACAGATACGCAGTATTTT.